This TCR beta chain stems from a study of OX40 agonist ivuxolimab in advanced cancers. For the study at large: Patients achieving partial responses numbered three: one hepatocellular carcinoma case and two cutaneous melanoma cases.

The germline gives CDR1 SGHRS, CDR2 YFSETQ. This CDR3 contains 14 residues. Deletions cut 2 bases from V and 0 bases from J, with 8 bases between. Worth noting for this clone: What it recognizes is unknown.

TCRdb keeps only in-frame clones here, not all; method: immunoSEQ multiplex PCR. The table has about 78,000 clones, around nine tenths seen once. Study observations and caveats: Patients with a partial response at 0.1-3.0 mg/kg had among the lowest clonal expansion. CD4+ T cells averaged fewer expanded clones than CD8+ T cells.

The chain links TRBV5-1 to TRBJ2-5; possible D gene TRBD2, 6 bases. This clonotype was obtained from an adult with an advanced solid tumor such as melanoma, head and neck, liver or kidney cancer. This specimen was CD4+ or CD8+ T cells sorted from blood, taken in a trial of the OX40 agonist ivuxolimab. CDR3 in amino acids: CASSFAGNQETQYF. As DNA, the CDR3 is TGCGCCAGCAGCTTTGCGGGGAACCAAGAGACCCAGTACTTC.